The 25 T cell receptor beta chains reported below all come from one sample, sequenced in a study of blood T cell repertoires in COVID-19. The method was immunoSEQ multiplex PCR; TCRdb's version includes in-frame clones alone and lacks a portion of them. The sample has 100,000 or so clones; 85% are singletons. Material for sequencing was peripheral blood. The receptors here all came from a woman in her sixties or seventies with active or convalescent COVID-19.

The genes are TRBV28 and TRBJ1-2; TRBD1 agrees at 7 bases. This CDR3 is 11 amino acids long. With 7 bases clipped from V and 10 bases from J, the junction kept 6 bases outside the gene matches. CDR1 is MDHEN, CDR2 SYDVKM, per germline. CDR3 bases: TGTGCCAGCAACCACAGGGGAGACTACACCTTC. Amino acid sequence: CASNHRGDYTF.

The chain employs TRBV5-1 and TRBJ1-2; 7 nucleotides align to TRBD1. Trimming cost V 1 base and J 8 bases; bases outside gene matches: 8. Looked up from germline, CDR1 is SGHRS and CDR2 is YFSETQ. The CDR3 totals 14 residues. The CDR3 DNA is TGCGCCAGCAGCTTGCAAGACAGGGTCAACGGCTACACCTTC. It specifies CASSLQDRVNGYTF. Supplemented by reference TRBV5-1 and TRBJ1-2, the full variable domain reads KAGVTQTPRYLIKTRGQQVTLSCSPISGHRSVSWYQQTPGQGLQFLFEYFSETQRNKGNFPGRFSGRQFSNSRSEMNVSTLELGDSALYLCASSLQDRVNGYTFGSGTRLTVV.

The chain uses TRBV24-1 and TRBJ1-2; weak D call: TRBD1 (5 bases). The CDR3 contains 14 residues. Between the trimmed V and J ends, which lost 6 bases and 3 bases, there was a span of 13 bases. CDR1 is KGHDR, CDR2 SFDVKD, per germline. DNA for the CDR3: TGTGCCACCAGTCAGCAGGGTATAGACTATGGCTACACCTTC. Translated: CATSQQGIDYGYTF.

The V call is TRBV5-5, the J call TRBJ2-3; D is unclear. The germline V and J ends were trimmed by 0 bases and 3 bases, with 5 bases remaining between them. CDR3 length equals 13 residues. CDR1 and CDR2 (germline): SGHKS, YYEKEE (reference sequence). The CDR3 is CASSLAGTDTQYF. The CDR3 nucleotides read TGTGCCAGCAGCTTGGCAGGAACAGATACGCAGTATTTT. Filled out from reference TRBV5-5 and TRBJ2-3, the complete variable domain reads DAGVTQSPTHLIKTRGQQVTLRCSPISGHKSVSWYQQVLGQGPQFIFQYYEKEERGRGNFPDRFSARQFPNYSSELNVNALLLGDSALYLCASSLAGTDTQYFGPGTRLTVL.

The V gene is TRBV19, the J gene TRBJ2-3; tentative D call: TRBD1 (5 bases). V was cut by 3 bases and J by 2 bases, with 9 bases left in between. Germline CDR1 LNHDA, CDR2 SQIVND (reference sequence). The CDR3 length is 14 residues. The DNA of the CDR3 is TGTGCCAGTAGTATTGGCAGGGTCACAGATACGCAGTATTTT. Translating gives CASSIGRVTDTQYF.

The chain couples TRBV5-1 to TRBJ2-4; the match to TRBD1 covers 9 bases. This CDR3 region has 15 residues. The V segment lost 3 bases and the J segment 7 bases; nucleotides outside the gene matches: 8. The germline V gene has CDR1 SGHRS and CDR2 YFSETQ. The CDR3 nucleotides read TGCGCCAGCAGCTCGCCGGGACAGGGATCCAACATTCAGTACTTC. Its protein product is CASSSPGQGSNIQYF.

In regard to this clone: Other DNA sequences in the same sample also yield this CDR3. This sequence joins TRBV7-2 and TRBJ2-7; weak D call: TRBD2 (7 bases). The CDR3 loop spans 13 amino acids. With 3 bases removed from V and 5 bases from J, the gap between germline ends came to 11 bases. Germline CDR1 is SGHTA and CDR2 is FQGNSA. CDR3 DNA sequence: TGTGCCAGCAGCTTCTGGGGGGGGCACGAGCAGTACTTC. Protein: CASSFWGGHEQYF.

This chain joins TRBV6-5 and TRBJ1-2, with D perhaps matching TRBD1 (5 bases). V was trimmed by 5 bases and J by 8 bases, leaving 12 bases between them. The length of the CDR3 is 12 residues. Germline values: CDR1 MNHEY, CDR2 SVGAGI. The CDR3: CASSNWGDGYTF. In DNA, the CDR3 is TGTGCCAGCAGTAACTGGGGGGACGGCTACACCTTC.

This clone was picked up one time. The V gene is TRBV28, the J gene TRBJ2-1; a possible D gene is TRBD2 (6 bases). CDR1 and CDR2 (germline): MDHEN, SYDVKM. V was clipped by 5 bases and J by 10 bases, with 18 bases between them. The CDR3 covers 14 residues. In DNA form, the CDR3 reads TGTGCCAGCAGTCGAGTCCGGGGGATAGGAGAGCAGTTCTTC. Protein: CASSRVRGIGEQFF.

As concerns this clone: A read error may account for a junction end that differs from germline. The chain carries TRBV7-3 and TRBJ2-2; D is uncertain. CDR3 length: 14 amino acids. The germline CDR1 and CDR2 sequences are SGHTA and FQGTGA. CDR3 DNA sequence: TGTGCCAGCAGATTAAATTCCGGGACCGGGGAGCTGTTTTTT. It encodes CASRLNSGTGELFF.

This chain uses TRBV11-3 with TRBJ2-1; 8 nucleotides line up with TRBD1. Trimming removed 7 bases from V and 4 bases from J; junction bases left unmatched: 3. Germline CDR1 and CDR2: SGHNT and YENEEA. This CDR3 region has 13 residues. The CDR3 sequence is CASNRGEYNEQFF. The CDR3 DNA reads as TGTGCCAGCAACAGGGGGGAGTACAATGAGCAGTTCTTC.

The genes are TRBV7-9 and TRBJ2-1; 8 bases map to TRBD2. The ends lost 0 bases at V and 6 bases at J; junction bases unmatched: 13. Per germline, CDR1 SEHNR and CDR2 FQNEAQ (reference sequence). The CDR3 is 18 amino acids. This chain's CDR3 is CASSLAGGRLTMGNEQFF. As DNA, the CDR3 is TGTGCCAGCAGCTTAGCTGGCGGGAGGCTAACTATGGGCAATGAGCAGTTCTTC.

The J gene is TRBJ2-2, the V gene TRBV10-2; no clear D. Germline V CDR1 and CDR2: WSHSY, SAAADI. The CDR3 loop spans 12 amino acids. V dropped 4 bases and J dropped 6 bases, with 6 bases sitting between them. The CDR3 sequence is CASSALPGELFF. The CDR3 DNA sequence: TGCGCCAGCAGTGCCCTCCCCGGGGAGCTGTTTTTT.

Points on this clone: A read error may produce the germline difference seen at one junction end. The chain has TRBV12-3 or TRBV12-4 and TRBJ1-6; maybe TRBD1 (6 bases). The CDR3 totals 11 residues. CDR3 region: CASSSNRDATF. The CDR3 bases are TGTGCCAGCAGTTCTAACAGGGATGCCACCTTT.

The rearrangement links TRBV30 to TRBJ1-5, with D perhaps matching TRBD1 (5 bases). Germline loops: CDR1 GTSNPN, CDR2 SVGIG (reference sequence). V was clipped by 2 bases and J by 5 bases, with 10 bases between them. CDR3 length: 13 amino acids. Written as DNA, the CDR3 is TGTGCCTGGAGTTTAGGGGCTGATCAGCCCCAGCATTTT. Translated: CAWSLGADQPQHF.

This clone is a singleton in its sample. The chain employs TRBV12-3 or TRBV12-4 and TRBJ1-1; D is perhaps TRBD1 (5 bases). V shed 3 bases and J shed 4 bases, with 9 bases lying between them. The length of the CDR3 is 13 residues. The CDR3 region is CASSLTDGTEAFF. The CDR3 coding sequence is TGTGCCAGCAGTTTGACAGATGGCACTGAAGCTTTCTTT.

The CDR3 region is CASSLEIGSYGYTF. CDR3 DNA: TGTGCCAGCAGCTTAGAAATAGGGAGTTATGGCTACACCTTC. This chain joins TRBV7-9 and TRBJ1-2; D is uncertain. Deletions cut 1 base from V and 5 bases from J, with 11 bases between. The CDR3 covers 14 residues. Germline CDR1 SEHNR, CDR2 FQNEAQ (reference sequence).

The gene calls are TRBV7-2 and TRBJ2-3, with D tentatively TRBD2 (6 bases). Germline CDR1 and CDR2: SGHTA and FQGNSA. CDR3 length: 19 amino acids. Trimming cost V 4 bases and J 6 bases, with 29 bases left between them. CDR3 loop: CASSSLFRGGESLADTQYF. The CDR3 bases are TGTGCCAGCAGCTCCCTCTTTAGGGGCGGGGAGTCTTTGGCGGATACGCAGTATTTT.

The V call is TRBV5-1, the J call TRBJ2-1, with D hard to call. This CDR3 is 15 amino acids long. From germline, CDR1 is SGHRS and CDR2 YFSETQ. The ends were cut back, 1 base at V and 1 base at J, with 9 bases in the middle. CDR3: CASSLLELSYNEQFF. CDR3 coding DNA: TGCGCCAGCAGCTTGCTAGAGTTGTCCTACAATGAGCAGTTCTTC.

The chain couples TRBV10-3 to TRBJ1-6; 8 bases are shared with TRBD1. The CDR3 has 15 residues. Germline V gene data show CDR1 as ENHRY and CDR2 as SYGVKD. The ends lost 0 bases at V and 9 bases at J; junction bases unmatched: 4. The CDR3 is CAISESGQGSSPLHF. CDR3 in DNA: TGTGCCATCAGTGAGTCTGGACAGGGCAGTTCACCCCTCCACTTT.

V is TRBV10-3 and J is TRBJ2-3; TRBD2 aligns across 13 bases. This CDR3 region has 17 residues. Trimming removed 4 bases from V and 7 bases from J; junction bases left unmatched: 11. The germline V gene encodes CDR1 ENHRY and CDR2 SYGVKD. DNA for the CDR3: TGTGCCATCAGTGCCCACCCCACTAGCGGGGGGGAGTATACGCAGTATTTT. Encoded protein: CAISAHPTSGGEYTQYF.

V is TRBV7-8 and J is TRBJ2-5, with D possibly matching TRBD1 (5 bases). This CDR3 region has 14 residues. Trimming stripped 5 bases from V and 1 base from J, with 11 bases between. Germline-derived CDR1 and CDR2 are SGHVS and FQNEAQ. CDR3: CASSLRQTQETQYF. The CDR3 coding sequence is TGTGCCAGCAGCCTGCGACAGACCCAAGAGACCCAGTACTTC.

This rearrangement joins TRBV7-2 to TRBJ1-5; 7 bases fit TRBD1. J gave up 4 bases and V 6 bases, and 9 bases lay outside the gene matches. Germline V gene lookup returns CDR1 SGHTA and CDR2 FQGNSA. The CDR3 runs to 15 residues. CDR3 protein: CASSWDSTLNQPQHF. CDR3 DNA: TGTGCCAGCAGTTGGGACAGCACTTTAAATCAGCCCCAGCATTTT.

The chain has TRBV19 and TRBJ1-1; TRBD1 matches at 7 bases. V was clipped by 4 bases and J by 3 bases; unmatched bases: 2. Per germline, CDR1 LNHDA and CDR2 SQIVND (reference sequence). The CDR3 is 13 residues long. The DNA for the CDR3 is TGTGCCAGTAGTAGGGACAGCTACACTGAAGCTTTCTTT. Translation: CASSRDSYTEAFF.

For the CDR3, the DNA is TGTGCCAGCAGCGCCCACTACACGAACACTGAAGCTTTCTTT. Translated, it gives CASSAHYTNTEAFF. The V gene is TRBV6-5, the J gene TRBJ1-1; no clear D. Per germline, CDR1 MNHEY and CDR2 SVGAGI. V lost 6 bases to trimming and J lost 1 base, with 12 bases between them. There are 14 residues in the CDR3.